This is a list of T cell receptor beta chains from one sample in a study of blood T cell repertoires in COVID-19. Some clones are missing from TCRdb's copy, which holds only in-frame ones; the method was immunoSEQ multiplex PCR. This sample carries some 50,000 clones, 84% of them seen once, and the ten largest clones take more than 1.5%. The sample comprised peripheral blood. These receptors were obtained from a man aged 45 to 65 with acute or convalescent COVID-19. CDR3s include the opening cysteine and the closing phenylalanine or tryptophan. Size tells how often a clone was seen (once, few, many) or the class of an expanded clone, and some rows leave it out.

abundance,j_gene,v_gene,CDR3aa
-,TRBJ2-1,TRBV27,CASSLSAKYNEQFF
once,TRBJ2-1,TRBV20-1,CSATGTDEQFF
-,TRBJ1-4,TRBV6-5,CASSYLATGNEKLFF
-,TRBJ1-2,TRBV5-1,CASSVGTGYYGYTF
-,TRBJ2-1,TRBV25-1,CASSDLAGAWANEQFF
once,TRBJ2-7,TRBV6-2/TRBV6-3,CASSFSPGSYEQYF
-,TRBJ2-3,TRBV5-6,CASSFIAGQSTDTQYF
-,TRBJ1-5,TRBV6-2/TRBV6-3,CASSYSRLNQPQHF
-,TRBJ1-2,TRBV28,CASSLDTLYGYTF
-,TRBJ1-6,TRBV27,CASSGTAESNSPLHF
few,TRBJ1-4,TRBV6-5,CASSYSGASDEKLFF
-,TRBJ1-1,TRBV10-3,CAIRGQLNTEAFF
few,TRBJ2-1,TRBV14,CASSQVSGGYNEQFF
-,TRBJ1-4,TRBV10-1,CASRVRGPNEKLFF
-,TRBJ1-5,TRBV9,CASSVGSGDQPQHF
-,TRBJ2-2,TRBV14,CASSLDSGSWTGELFF
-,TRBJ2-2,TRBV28,CASRETSRRNTGELFF
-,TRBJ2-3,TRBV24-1,CATSVGTSGRDTQYF
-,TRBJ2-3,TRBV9,CASSAGVVADTQYF
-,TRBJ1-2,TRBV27,CASSPRHIGASGYTF
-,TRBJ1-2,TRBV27,CASSLWGQADYGYTF
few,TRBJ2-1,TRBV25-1,CASSEEYRSSYNEQFF
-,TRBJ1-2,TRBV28,CASSSRGQNGYTF
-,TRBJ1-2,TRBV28,CASSLSSGYTF
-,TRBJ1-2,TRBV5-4,CASSLEERNYGYTF
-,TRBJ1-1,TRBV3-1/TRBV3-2,CASSQREGTEAFF
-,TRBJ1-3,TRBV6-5,CASSLRGLKGNTIYF
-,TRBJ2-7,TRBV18,CASSPRPGLAEIYEQYF